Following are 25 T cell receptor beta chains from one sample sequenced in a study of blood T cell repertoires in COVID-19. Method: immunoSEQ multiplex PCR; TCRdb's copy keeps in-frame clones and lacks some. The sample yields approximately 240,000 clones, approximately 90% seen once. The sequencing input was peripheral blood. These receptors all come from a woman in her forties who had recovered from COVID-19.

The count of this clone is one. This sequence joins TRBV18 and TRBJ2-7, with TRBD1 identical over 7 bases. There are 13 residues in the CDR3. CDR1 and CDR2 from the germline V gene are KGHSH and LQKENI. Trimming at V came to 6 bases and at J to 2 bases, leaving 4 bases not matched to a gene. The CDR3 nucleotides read TGTGCCAGCTCCGGGACAGCTACCTACGAGCAGTACTTC. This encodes CASSGTATYEQYF.

The CDR3, as DNA: TGTGCCACCAGCAGACAACGACAGGGGAACGAGCAGTACTTC. Protein sequence: CATSRQRQGNEQYF. The chain combines TRBV15 with TRBJ2-7; TRBD1 aligns across 8 bases. The V and J ends lost 2 bases and 5 bases, in that order; junction bases with no gene match: 5. Germline V CDR1 and CDR2: LNHNV, YYDKDF (reference sequence). The length of the CDR3 is 14 residues.

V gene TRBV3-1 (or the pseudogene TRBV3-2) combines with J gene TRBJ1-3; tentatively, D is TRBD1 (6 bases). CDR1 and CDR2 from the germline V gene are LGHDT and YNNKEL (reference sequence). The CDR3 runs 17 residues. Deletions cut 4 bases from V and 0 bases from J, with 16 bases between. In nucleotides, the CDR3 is TGTGCCAGCAGCCTCCAGGGAGGGGGATTCTCTGGAAACACCATATATTTT. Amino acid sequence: CASSLQGGGFSGNTIYF.

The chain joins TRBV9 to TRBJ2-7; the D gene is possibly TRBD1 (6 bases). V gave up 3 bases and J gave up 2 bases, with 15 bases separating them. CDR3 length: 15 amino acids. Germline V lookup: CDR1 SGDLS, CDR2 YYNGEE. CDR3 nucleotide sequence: TGTGCCAGCAGCGCGGAATCAGGGGCGACCTACGAGCAGTACTTC. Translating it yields CASSAESGATYEQYF.

CDR3 loop: CASSYSGGYGYTF. In DNA form, the CDR3 reads TGTGCCAGCAGTTACTCGGGAGGATATGGCTACACCTTC. The chain carries TRBV6-5 and TRBJ1-2; D unresolved. Germline V lookup: CDR1 MNHEY, CDR2 SVGAGI. The ends were cut back, 0 bases at V and 5 bases at J, with 7 bases in the middle. The CDR3 is 13 amino acids.

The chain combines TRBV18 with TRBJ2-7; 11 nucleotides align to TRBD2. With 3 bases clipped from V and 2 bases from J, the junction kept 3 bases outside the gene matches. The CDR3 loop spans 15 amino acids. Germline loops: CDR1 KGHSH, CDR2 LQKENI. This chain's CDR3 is CASSPQTSGAYEQYF. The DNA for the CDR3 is TGTGCCAGCTCACCGCAGACTAGCGGGGCCTACGAGCAGTACTTC.

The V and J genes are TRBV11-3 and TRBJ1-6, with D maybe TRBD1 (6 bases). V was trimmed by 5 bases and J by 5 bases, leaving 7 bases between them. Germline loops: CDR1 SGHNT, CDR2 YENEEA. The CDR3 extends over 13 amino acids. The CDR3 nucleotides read TGTGCCAGCAGCCGACAGGATAATTCACCCCTCCACTTT. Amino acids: CASSRQDNSPLHF.

CDR3 region: CASSYSGQGLVEAFF. CDR3 nucleotides: TGTGCCAGCAGTTACTCGGGGCAGGGGTTGGTTGAAGCTTTCTTT. The chain links TRBV6-5 to TRBJ1-1, with D possibly being TRBD1 (6 bases). V was cut by 0 bases and J by 7 bases, with 15 bases left in between. This CDR3 region has 15 residues. Per the germline V gene, CDR1 is MNHEY and CDR2 is SVGAGI.

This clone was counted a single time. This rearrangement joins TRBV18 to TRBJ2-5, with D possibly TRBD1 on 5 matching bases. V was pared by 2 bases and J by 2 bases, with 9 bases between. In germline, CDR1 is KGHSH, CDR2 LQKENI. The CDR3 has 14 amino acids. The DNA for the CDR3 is TGTGCCAGCTCACCAGATCAGGGACAAGAGACCCAGTACTTC. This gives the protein CASSPDQGQETQYF.

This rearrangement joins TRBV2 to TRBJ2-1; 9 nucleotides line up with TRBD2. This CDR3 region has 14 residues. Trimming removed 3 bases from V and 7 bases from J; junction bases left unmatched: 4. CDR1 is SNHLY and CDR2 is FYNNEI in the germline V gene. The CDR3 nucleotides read TGTGCCAGCAGTGACGCGGGGGGGCCGAATGAGCAGTTCTTC. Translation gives CASSDAGGPNEQFF.

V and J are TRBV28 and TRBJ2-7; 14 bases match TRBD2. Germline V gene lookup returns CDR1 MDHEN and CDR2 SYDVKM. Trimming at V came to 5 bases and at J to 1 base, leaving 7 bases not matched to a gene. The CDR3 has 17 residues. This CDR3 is CASSPLGTSGGSYEQYF. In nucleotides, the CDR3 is TGTGCCAGCAGTCCACTCGGGACTAGCGGGGGTTCCTACGAGCAGTACTTC. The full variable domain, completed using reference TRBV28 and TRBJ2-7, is DVKVTQSSRYLVKRTGEKVFLECVQDMDHENMFWYRQDPGLGLRLIYFSYDVKMKEKGDIPEGYSVSREKKERFSLILESASTNQTSMYLCASSPLGTSGGSYEQYFGPGTRLTVT.

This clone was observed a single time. The CDR3 DNA reads as TGTGCCAGCAGGGGGGGGAAGACTCAGCCCCAGCATTTT. Amino acids: CASRGGKTQPQHF. V gene TRBV28 combines with J gene TRBJ1-5, with D perhaps TRBD1 (5 bases). Germline CDR1 MDHEN, CDR2 SYDVKM. V lost 6 bases and J 6 bases, leaving 12 bases between the germline ends. The CDR3 has 13 residues.

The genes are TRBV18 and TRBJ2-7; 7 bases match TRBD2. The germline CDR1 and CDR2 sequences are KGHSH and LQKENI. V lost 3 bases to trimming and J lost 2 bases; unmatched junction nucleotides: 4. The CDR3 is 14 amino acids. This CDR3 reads CASSPGTTAYEQYF. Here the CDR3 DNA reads TGTGCCAGCTCACCTGGGACTACCGCCTACGAGCAGTACTTC.

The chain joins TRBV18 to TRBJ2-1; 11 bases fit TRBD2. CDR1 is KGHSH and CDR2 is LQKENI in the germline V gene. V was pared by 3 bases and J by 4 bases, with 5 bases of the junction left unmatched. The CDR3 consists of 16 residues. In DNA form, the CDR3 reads TGTGCCAGCTCACCCGTGGGACTAGCGGTTTACAATGAGCAGTTCTTC. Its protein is CASSPVGLAVYNEQFF.

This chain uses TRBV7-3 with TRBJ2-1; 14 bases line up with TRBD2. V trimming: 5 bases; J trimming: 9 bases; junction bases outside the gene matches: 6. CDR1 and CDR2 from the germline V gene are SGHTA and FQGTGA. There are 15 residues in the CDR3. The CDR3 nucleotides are TGTGCCAGCAGCCGACTAGCGGGGGGGCAGGGTGAGCAGTTCTTC. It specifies CASSRLAGGQGEQFF. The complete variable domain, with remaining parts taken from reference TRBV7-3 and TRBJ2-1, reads GAGVSQTPSNKVTEKGKYVELRCDPISGHTALYWYRQSLGQGPEFLIYFQGTGAADDSGLPNDRFFAVRPEGSVSTLKIQRTERGDSAVYLCASSRLAGGQGEQFFGPGTRLTVL.

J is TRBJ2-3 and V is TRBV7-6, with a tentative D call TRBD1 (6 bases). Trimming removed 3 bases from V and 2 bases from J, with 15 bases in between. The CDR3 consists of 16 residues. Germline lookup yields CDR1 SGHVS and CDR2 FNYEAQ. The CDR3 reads CASSFVAGAPTDTQYF. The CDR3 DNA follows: TGTGCCAGCAGCTTCGTGGCAGGGGCCCCCACAGATACGCAGTATTTT.

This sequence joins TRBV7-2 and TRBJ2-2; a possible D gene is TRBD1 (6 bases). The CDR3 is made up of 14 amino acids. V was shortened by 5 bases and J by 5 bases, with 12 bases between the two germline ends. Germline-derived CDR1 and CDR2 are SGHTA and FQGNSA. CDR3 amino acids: CASSALQGTGELFF. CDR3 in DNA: TGTGCCAGCAGCGCGTTACAGGGTACCGGGGAGCTGTTTTTT.

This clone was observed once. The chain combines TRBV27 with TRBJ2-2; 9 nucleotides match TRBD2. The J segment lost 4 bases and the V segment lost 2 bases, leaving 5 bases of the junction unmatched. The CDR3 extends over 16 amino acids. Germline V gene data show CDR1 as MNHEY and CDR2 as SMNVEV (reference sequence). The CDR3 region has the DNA TGTGCCAGCAGTTTACCTAGCGGGGTCGTCACCGGGGAGCTGTTTTTT. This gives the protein CASSLPSGVVTGELFF.

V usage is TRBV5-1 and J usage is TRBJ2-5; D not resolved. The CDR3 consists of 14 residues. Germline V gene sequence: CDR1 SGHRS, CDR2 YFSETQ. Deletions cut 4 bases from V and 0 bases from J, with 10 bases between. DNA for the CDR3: TGCGCCAGCAGCGTTGAGGCGTACCAAGAGACCCAGTACTTC. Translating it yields CASSVEAYQETQYF.

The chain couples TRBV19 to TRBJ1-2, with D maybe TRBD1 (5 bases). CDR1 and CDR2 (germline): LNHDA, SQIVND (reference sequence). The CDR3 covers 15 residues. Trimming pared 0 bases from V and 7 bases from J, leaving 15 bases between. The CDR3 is CASSIDRRGLIGYTF. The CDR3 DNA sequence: TGTGCCAGTAGTATAGATCGGCGGGGGTTAATTGGCTACACCTTC. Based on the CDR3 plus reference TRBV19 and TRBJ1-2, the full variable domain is DGGITQSPKYLFRKEGQNVTLSCEQNLNHDAMYWYRQDPGQGLRLIYYSQIVNDFQKGDIAEGYSVSREKKESFPLTVTSAQKNPTAFYLCASSIDRRGLIGYTFGSGTRLTVV.

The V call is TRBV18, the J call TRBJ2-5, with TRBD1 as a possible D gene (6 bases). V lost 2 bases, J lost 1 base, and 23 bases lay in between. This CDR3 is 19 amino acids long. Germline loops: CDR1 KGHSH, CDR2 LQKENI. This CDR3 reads CASSPRKGNRDTRQETQYF. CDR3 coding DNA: TGTGCCAGCTCACCAAGAAAAGGAAACCGGGACACCCGCCAAGAGACCCAGTACTTC.

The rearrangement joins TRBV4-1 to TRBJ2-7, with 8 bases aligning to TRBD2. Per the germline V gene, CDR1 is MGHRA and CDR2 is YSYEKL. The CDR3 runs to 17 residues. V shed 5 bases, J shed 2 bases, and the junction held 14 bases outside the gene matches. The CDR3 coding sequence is TGCGCCAGCAGCGGCCCCGGGGGGGGACTAGGAGCCTACGAGCAGTACTTC. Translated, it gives CASSGPGGGLGAYEQYF.

CDR3 nucleotides: TGCGCCAACCCACCTCCAGGGTCTGGTGAAAAACTGTTTTTT. Its translation is CANPPPGSGEKLFF. V gene TRBV5-1 combines with J gene TRBJ1-4, with D tentatively TRBD1 (5 bases). This CDR3 is 14 amino acids long. Germline V gives CDR1 SGHRS, CDR2 YFSETQ. Trimming cost V 9 bases and J 7 bases, with 19 bases left between them.

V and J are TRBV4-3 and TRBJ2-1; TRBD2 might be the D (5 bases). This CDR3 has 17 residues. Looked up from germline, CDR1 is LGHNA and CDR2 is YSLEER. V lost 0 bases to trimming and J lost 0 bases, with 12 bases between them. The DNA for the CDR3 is TGCGCCAGCAGCCAAGAAGTTGTGGGGAGCTCCTACAATGAGCAGTTCTTC. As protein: CASSQEVVGSSYNEQFF.

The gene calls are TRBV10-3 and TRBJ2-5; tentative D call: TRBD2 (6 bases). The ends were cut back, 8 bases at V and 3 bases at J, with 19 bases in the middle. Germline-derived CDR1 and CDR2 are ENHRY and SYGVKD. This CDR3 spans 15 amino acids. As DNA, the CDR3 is TGTGCCATCGGCGGGACCTACCACGGCGAAGAGACCCAGTACTTC. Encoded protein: CAIGGTYHGEETQYF.